One sample yielded the 20 T cell receptor beta chains listed below, sequenced in a study of blood T cell repertoires in COVID-19. The protocol was immunoSEQ multiplex PCR, while the TCRdb copy is restricted to in-frame clones and leaves out a portion. The table lists about 50,000 clones, roughly 80% of them singletons. Input material: PBMCs or T cells enriched from blood (not recorded which). Source of these receptors: a woman in her forties or fifties with acute COVID-19.

The rearrangement joins TRBV29-1 to TRBJ1-1; D is perhaps TRBD1 (5 bases). Trimming left V 0 bases short and J 5 bases short, with 10 bases between. The CDR3 covers 13 residues. Germline CDR1 reads SQVTM; CDR2 reads ANQGSEA. The CDR3 DNA reads TGCAGCGTTGAAGACAGGGAAGGAACTGAAGCTTTCTTT. Amino acids: CSVEDREGTEAFF.

This clone was counted between two and nine times. The rearrangement uses TRBV27 and TRBJ1-4; 7 nucleotides agree with TRBD1. Germline CDR1 reads MNHEY; CDR2 reads SMNVEV (reference sequence). V gave up 3 bases and J gave up 8 bases; unmatched junction bases: 3. The CDR3 has 13 residues. This CDR3 is CASSLTGPEKLFF. The CDR3 DNA reads TGTGCCAGCAGTTTGACAGGGCCGGAAAAACTGTTTTTT.

The rearrangement links TRBV6-5 to TRBJ2-3, with TRBD2 identical over 7 bases. CDR3 length: 14 amino acids. Germline V gene data show CDR1 as MNHEY and CDR2 as SVGAGI. V trimming: 5 bases; J trimming: 2 bases; junction bases outside the gene matches: 4. CDR3 region: CASSPSGYTDTQYF. CDR3 nucleotide sequence: TGTGCCAGCAGTCCTAGCGGTTACACAGATACGCAGTATTTT.

This clone was found once. This sequence joins TRBV2 and TRBJ2-1; 11 bases align to TRBD2. V was clipped by 10 bases and J by 7 bases; unmatched bases: 12. CDR1 is SNHLY, CDR2 FYNNEI, per germline. This CDR3 region has 15 residues. CDR3 DNA sequence: TGTGCCACCCAGGTATTAGCGGGGGGGCGGAATGAGCAGTTCTTC. It yields the protein CATQVLAGGRNEQFF.

This clone was seen a handful of times. The chain combines TRBV13 with TRBJ1-3; D is possibly TRBD1 (6 bases). This CDR3 is built from 16 residues. The V end lost 1 base, the J end lost 1 base, and 11 bases lay between the germline ends. CDR1 is PRHDT, CDR2 FYEKMQ, per germline (reference sequence). Here the CDR3 DNA reads TGTGCCAGCAGCTTAGCCGGGACAAGATCTGGAAACACCATATATTTT. Its protein is CASSLAGTRSGNTIYF.

The V call is TRBV7-8, the J call TRBJ2-1, with 9 nucleotides matching TRBD2. After removal of 3 bases from V and 0 bases from J, the junction contained 6 bases not matched to a gene. Germline V gives CDR1 SGHVS, CDR2 FQNEAQ. The CDR3 has 17 amino acids. The CDR3 region has the DNA TGTGCCAGCAGCTTCTTGGCGGGGGGGTTCTCCTACAATGAGCAGTTCTTC. Residues: CASSFLAGGFSYNEQFF.

This chain uses TRBV18 with TRBJ1-4; 9 positions match TRBD1. There are 19 residues in the CDR3. Trimming at V came to 2 bases and at J to 2 bases, leaving 12 bases not matched to a gene. CDR1 KGHSH and CDR2 LQKENI come from the germline V gene. The CDR3 DNA is TGTGCCAGCTCACCAGCGGACGGGACAGGGCGACGGACTAATGAAAAACTGTTTTTT. Amino acids: CASSPADGTGRRTNEKLFF.

The genes are TRBV29-1 and TRBJ2-5; D gene ambiguous. Trimming shortened V by 2 bases and J by 0 bases, and 7 bases separated the two germline ends. The V gene's germline CDR1 is SQVTM and CDR2 ANQGSEA. The CDR3 sequence is 13 residues long. The CDR3, as DNA: TGCAGCGTTGAATATCCTAACCAAGAGACCCAGTACTTC. Translating gives CSVEYPNQETQYF.

The chain is built from TRBV2 and TRBJ2-5, with 15 positions matching TRBD2. Germline V gene sequence: CDR1 SNHLY, CDR2 FYNNEI. The CDR3 covers 15 residues. The junction had 3 bases not matched to a gene; V was cut back by 5 bases and J by 5 bases. DNA of the CDR3: TGTGCCAGCAGTACTGGACTAGCGGGGGGGGAGACCCAGTACTTC. As protein: CASSTGLAGGETQYF. Full variable domain (remainder filled in from reference TRBV2 and TRBJ2-5): EPEVTQTPSHQVTQMGQEVILRCVPISNHLYFYWYRQILGQKVEFLVSFYNNEISEKSEIFDDQFSVERPDGSNFTLKIRSTKLEDSAMYFCASSTGLAGGETQYFGPGTRLLVL.

The rearrangement links TRBV2 to TRBJ1-5; D gene ambiguous. Trimming took 3 bases from V and 7 from J, leaving 16 bases between them. The length of the CDR3 is 15 residues. The germline gives CDR1 SNHLY, CDR2 FYNNEI. The CDR3: CASSEGTAPRQPQHF. The DNA of the CDR3 is TGTGCCAGCAGTGAGGGCACAGCCCCTCGGCAGCCCCAGCATTTT.

This chain joins TRBV19 and TRBJ1-1; no clear D gene. V was cut by 3 bases and J by 2 bases, with 10 bases left in between. The CDR3 has 14 amino acids. The germline V gene encodes CDR1 LNHDA and CDR2 SQIVND (reference sequence). The CDR3 coding sequence is TGTGCCAGTAGTATGGCCTGGTCAAACACTGAAGCTTTCTTT. Protein sequence: CASSMAWSNTEAFF.

The V and J genes are TRBV4-1 and TRBJ2-2; 8 positions agree with TRBD1. The CDR3 length is 17 residues. Germline V gene lookup returns CDR1 MGHRA and CDR2 YSYEKL. J was trimmed by 0 bases and V by 4 bases; bases with no gene match: 7. The CDR3 DNA is TGCGCCAGCAGCCCCCGACAGGGGTCACCGAACACCGGGGAGCTGTTTTTT. Translated: CASSPRQGSPNTGELFF.

CDR3 residues: CASSLGPLNEKLFF. CDR3 DNA sequence: TGTGCCAGCAGCTTAGGGCCGCTTAATGAAAAACTGTTTTTT. This sequence joins TRBV7-6 and TRBJ1-4; no reliable D call. Between the trimmed V and J ends, which lost 1 base and 4 bases, there was a span of 7 bases. The length of the CDR3 is 14 residues. In germline, CDR1 is SGHVS, CDR2 FNYEAQ.

This chain uses TRBV11-2 with TRBJ2-1; 8 positions agree with TRBD2. The V and J ends lost 0 bases and 7 bases, in that order; junction bases with no gene match: 8. The CDR3 contains 16 residues. Germline V lookup: CDR1 SGHAT, CDR2 FQNNGV. The DNA of the CDR3 is TGTGCCAGCAGCTTAGAGGGTAGCGGGGTGGGTAATGAGCAGTTCTTC. It yields the protein CASSLEGSGVGNEQFF.

V is TRBV11-2 and J is TRBJ1-4; D possibly corresponds to TRBD1 (6 bases). Germline V gene lookup returns CDR1 SGHAT and CDR2 FQNNGV. V was shortened by 5 bases and J by 3 bases, with 10 bases between the two germline ends. The CDR3 covers 14 residues. CDR3 residues: CASSLRQANEKLFF. CDR3 bases: TGTGCCAGCAGCCTTAGACAGGCTAATGAAAAACTGTTTTTT.

This clone counts as medium-sized. The chain couples TRBV4-1 to TRBJ1-1; 7 bases line up with TRBD1. V lost 1 base, J lost 0 bases, and 5 bases stayed unmatched. Germline V lookup: CDR1 MGHRA, CDR2 YSYEKL. The CDR3 is 16 amino acids. The CDR3 here is CASSQGSGGMNTEAFF. CDR3 coding DNA: TGCGCCAGCAGCCAAGGTTCAGGGGGGATGAACACTGAAGCTTTCTTT.

This chain connects TRBV9 to TRBJ1-2, with 10 bases fitting TRBD1. The trim removed 4 bases at V and 8 bases at J, leaving 11 bases unmatched. This CDR3 region has 15 residues. The germline CDR1 and CDR2 sequences are SGDLS and YYNGEE. The CDR3 DNA reads TGTGCCAGCAGCACCGGTCCCGGGACAGGGGAAGGCTACACCTTC. This encodes CASSTGPGTGEGYTF.

This clone showed up just once. The chain joins TRBV5-4 to TRBJ1-5, with TRBD1 matching 7 bases. CDR3 length: 14 residues. Germline lookup yields CDR1 SGHNT and CDR2 YYREEE (reference sequence). Trimming removed 7 bases from V and 3 bases from J; junction bases left unmatched: 7. Here the CDR3 DNA reads TGTGCCAGCGCCTCCGGGACAGACAATCAGCCCCAGCATTTT. Protein: CASASGTDNQPQHF.

This clone has just a few counts. The chain couples TRBV11-2 to TRBJ1-2; the match to TRBD1 covers 7 bases. Germline V gene lookup returns CDR1 SGHAT and CDR2 FQNNGV. The CDR3 has 15 amino acids. V gave up 4 bases and J gave up 8 bases; unmatched junction bases: 13. The CDR3 spells CASSSYRGPRAGYTF. CDR3 sequence (DNA): TGTGCCAGCAGCTCGTACAGGGGCCCCAGGGCCGGCTACACCTTC.

This sequence joins TRBV5-1 and TRBJ2-3; 9 nucleotides align to TRBD1. Germline values: CDR1 SGHRS, CDR2 YFSETQ. There are 17 residues in the CDR3. The V segment lost 5 bases and the J segment 2 bases; nucleotides outside the gene matches: 12. The CDR3 nucleotides read TGCGCCAGCAGGGTGGGACAGGGTAATGCCCCCACAGATACGCAGTATTTT. Its translation: CASRVGQGNAPTDTQYF.